A selection of T cell receptor beta chains follows, all from one sample in a study of blood T cell repertoires in COVID-19. Clones were sequenced by immunoSEQ multiplex PCR, and TCRdb holds only the in-frame ones, with some missing. The sample includes about 160,000 clones, around nine tenths of them seen just once. The sequencing sample was made of peripheral blood. Receptors originate from a woman between 70 and 85 years old with COVID-19, enrolled during active disease. The CDR3 runs from the conserved cysteine through the conserved F or W. The order of the fields is V gene, D gene, J gene, clone size, CDR3 DNA, CDR3 protein. The D gene is left open where the match is weak. Clone sizes are given selectively: once, few, many, or a class where the clone is expanded.

>TRBV5-1|-|TRBJ2-5|-
TGCGCCAGCAGCTTGGTTGGCGGGGAAGAGACCCAGTACTTC
CASSLVGGEETQYF
>TRBV12-5|TRBD1|TRBJ2-7|-
TGTGCTACCGACGGGACAGGGCACGAGCAGTACTTC
CATDGTGHEQYF
>TRBV2|TRBD1|TRBJ1-2|-
TGTGCCAGCAGGGAGATGACAGGGGGATCCTATGGCTACACCTTC
CASREMTGGSYGYTF
>TRBV19|-|TRBJ1-2|-
TGTGCCAGTAGTATAGGCAGGGCCCGGGATGGCTACACCTTC
CASSIGRARDGYTF
>TRBV2|-|TRBJ2-7|-
TGTGCCAGCAGTCGGGACACCTACGAGCAGTACTTC
CASSRDTYEQYF
>TRBV5-6|-|TRBJ1-6|-
TGTGCCAGCGGCAGACAGGAGCCGGGGTCACCCCTCCACTTT
CASGRQEPGSPLHF
>TRBV19|-|TRBJ1-5|once
TGTGCCAGTAGTATTTCATCTCAGCCCCAGCATTTT
CASSISSQPQHF
>TRBV29-1|-|TRBJ1-1|-
TGCAGCGTTGTACCAGCAGGCCTAAACACTGAAGCTTTCTTT
CSVVPAGLNTEAFF
>TRBV6-1|TRBD2|TRBJ2-3|-
TGTGCCAGCAGTGAAACTAGCGGGGGGGCAGATACGCAGTATTTT
CASSETSGGADTQYF
>TRBV3-1/TRBV3-2|-|TRBJ2-7|-
TGTGCCAGCAGCCAAGGGGCTAGCTTGATCCACGAGCAGTACTTC
CASSQGASLIHEQYF
>TRBV2|-|TRBJ1-5|-
TGTGCCAGCAGTGAGATGAACCGGGCTAGGGGGCCCCAGCATTTT
CASSEMNRARGPQHF
>TRBV19|-|TRBJ1-5|-
TGTGCCAGTAGTATAGGTGCGGCACCCCAGCCCCAGCATTTT
CASSIGAAPQPQHF
>TRBV7-9|TRBD1|TRBJ1-2|-
TGTGCCAGCACCGAAGGGGACAGGAACTATGGCTACACCTTC
CASTEGDRNYGYTF
>TRBV9|TRBD2|TRBJ2-1|-
TGTGCCAGCAGCGTAGAATCCCCCATAGCGGGGGCCTACAATGAGCAGTTCTTC
CASSVESPIAGAYNEQFF
>TRBV7-9|TRBD1|TRBJ2-1|-
TGTGCCAGCAGCTTACGTTTATTGAGACAGGGGGCATGGGAGCAGTTCTTC
CASSLRLLRQGAWEQFF
>TRBV4-1|TRBD1|TRBJ1-6|many
TGCGCCAGCAGCCAAGGGGACAGGACCAATTCACCCCTCCACTTT
CASSQGDRTNSPLHF
>TRBV29-1|TRBD1|TRBJ1-1|-
TGCAGCGTTAATAAACCGGGACAGGGTTACACTGAAGCTTTCTTT
CSVNKPGQGYTEAFF
>TRBV28|TRBD1|TRBJ2-1|once
TGTGCCAGCAACCTACCAGGGACAGCTATGAGCTCCTACAATGAGCAGTTCTTC
CASNLPGTAMSSYNEQFF
>TRBV7-9|-|TRBJ2-7|-
TGTGCCAGCAGCTTAGCGGGCGACGGCTACGAGCAGTACTTC
CASSLAGDGYEQYF
>TRBV18|-|TRBJ2-5|-
TGTGCCAGCTCACCACAGGGGGAGACCCAGTACTTC
CASSPQGETQYF
>TRBV19|TRBD1|TRBJ1-6|-
TGTGCCAGTAGTCAGGACAGGGGTAATTCACCCCTCCACTTT
CASSQDRGNSPLHF
>TRBV3-1/TRBV3-2|-|TRBJ1-3|-
TGTGCCAGCAGTCCTCGGACAGTGAGCTCTGGAAACACCATATATTTT
CASSPRTVSSGNTIYF
>TRBV5-1|-|TRBJ1-1|-
TGCGCCAGCACCCCGGACAGAGACACTGAAGCTTTCTTT
CASTPDRDTEAFF
>TRBV28|-|TRBJ1-2|-
TGTGCCAGCAGTTTTTCCGAGGGGGACTATGGCTACACCTTC
CASSFSEGDYGYTF
>TRBV19|-|TRBJ2-3|-
TGTGCCAGTAGTCCCGTGGGTGAGGGCGGCTCAGATACGCAGTATTTT
CASSPVGEGGSDTQYF
>TRBV5-1|TRBD2|TRBJ2-1|-
TGCGCCAGCAGCTTGGGACTAGCGGGGGCCTCAACCTACAATGAGCAGTTCTTC
CASSLGLAGASTYNEQFF
>TRBV28|-|TRBJ2-4|-
TGTGCCAGCAGTTCCAGCGTAGCCAAAAACATTCAGTACTTC
CASSSSVAKNIQYF
>TRBV28|TRBD1|TRBJ1-2|-
TGTGCCAGCAGTTTAGGCGGGACAGGGGGTTATGGCTACACCTTC
CASSLGGTGGYGYTF
>TRBV30|TRBD2|TRBJ2-3|-
TGTGCCTGGAGTGTTCGGCGGGGGGGCTCCGGAGATACGCAGTATTTT
CAWSVRRGGSGDTQYF